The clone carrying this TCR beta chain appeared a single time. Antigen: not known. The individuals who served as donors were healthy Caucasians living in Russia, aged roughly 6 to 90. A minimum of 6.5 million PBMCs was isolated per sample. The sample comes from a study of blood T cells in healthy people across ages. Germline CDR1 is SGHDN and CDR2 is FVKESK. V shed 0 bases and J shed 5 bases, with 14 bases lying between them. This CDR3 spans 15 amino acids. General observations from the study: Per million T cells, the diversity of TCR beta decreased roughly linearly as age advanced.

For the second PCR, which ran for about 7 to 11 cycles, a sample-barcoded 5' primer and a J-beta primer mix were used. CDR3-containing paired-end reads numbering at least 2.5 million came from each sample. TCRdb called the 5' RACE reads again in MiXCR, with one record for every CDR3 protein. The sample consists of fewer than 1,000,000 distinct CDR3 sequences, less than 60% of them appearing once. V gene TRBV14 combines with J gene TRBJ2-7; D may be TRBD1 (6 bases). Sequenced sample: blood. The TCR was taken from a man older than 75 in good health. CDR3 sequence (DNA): TGTGCCAGCAGCCAAGATCGGACAGTATCTGACGAGCAGTACTTC. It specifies CASSQDRTVSDEQYF.